These 13 T cell receptor beta chains share one sample of origin, sequenced in a study of B cell selection in AIRE deficiency. The regulatory T cell sort gate was CD4+CD25hiCD127low/negative. TCRdb's copy holds only in-frame clones and misses some; the assay was immunoSEQ multiplex PCR. The sample carries approximately 24,000 clones, 92% recorded once. Specimen: CD4+CD25+ Tregs sorted from PBMCs. These receptors were obtained from a human donor in good health.

V is TRBV19 and J is TRBJ1-2, with a possible D match to TRBD1 (5 bases). Germline assignment: CDR1 LNHDA and CDR2 SQIVND (reference sequence). The CDR3 is 13 amino acids. With 6 bases removed from V and 3 bases from J, the gap between germline ends came to 11 bases. The CDR3 sequence is CASSGGVHYGYTF. The DNA of the CDR3 is TGTGCCAGTAGCGGAGGGGTTCACTATGGCTACACCTTC.

This chain uses TRBV7-9 with TRBJ2-1, with TRBD1 matching over 9 bases. V trimming: 5 bases; J trimming: 8 bases; junction bases outside the gene matches: 10. Germline assignment: CDR1 SEHNR and CDR2 FQNEAQ (reference sequence). The CDR3 is 15 amino acids. The CDR3 region is CASSVGDRVGDEQFF. The CDR3 DNA sequence: TGTGCCAGCAGCGTGGGGGACAGGGTAGGAGATGAGCAGTTCTTC.

This chain uses TRBV28 with TRBJ1-2; 7 bases align to TRBD1. Germline lookup yields CDR1 MDHEN and CDR2 SYDVKM. This CDR3 is built from 17 residues. Losses at the gene ends were 3 bases for V and 4 bases for J; bases not matched to a gene: 14. CDR3 loop: CASSLVLARDRPYGYTF. The CDR3 DNA sequence: TGTGCCAGCAGTTTGGTCCTGGCCCGGGACAGACCCTATGGCTACACCTTC.

The chain couples TRBV11-2 to TRBJ2-3; 15 bases match TRBD2. Germline lookup yields CDR1 SGHAT and CDR2 FQNNGV. V lost 1 base, J lost 6 bases, and 11 bases stayed unmatched. There are 19 residues in the CDR3. CDR3 residues: CASSLVMVRTSGGADTQYF. DNA of the CDR3: TGTGCCAGCAGCTTAGTAATGGTCCGGACTAGCGGGGGGGCCGATACGCAGTATTTT. The variable domain in full, completed from reference TRBV11-2 and TRBJ2-3, reads EAGVAQSPRYKIIEKRQSVAFWCNPISGHATLYWYQQILGQGPKLLIQFQNNGVVDDSQLPKDRFSAERLKGVDSTLKIQPAKLEDSAVYLCASSLVMVRTSGGADTQYFGPGTRLTVL.

The chain has TRBV5-1 and TRBJ1-2; D remains ambiguous. Looked up from germline, CDR1 is SGHRS and CDR2 is YFSETQ. CDR3 length: 14 residues. V lost 0 bases, J lost 4 bases, and 10 bases lay in between. CDR3 in amino acids: CASSLEVVSYGYTF. CDR3 bases: TGCGCCAGCAGCTTGGAGGTGGTAAGCTATGGCTACACCTTC.

The V and J genes are TRBV5-1 and TRBJ1-1, with 8 bases that match TRBD1. The trim removed 3 bases at V and 0 bases at J, leaving 7 bases unmatched. Per the germline V gene, CDR1 is SGHRS and CDR2 is YFSETQ. The CDR3 contains 16 residues. The DNA for the CDR3 is TGCGCCAGCAGCTCGTCCCGGACAGGGCTGAACACTGAAGCTTTCTTT. This gives the protein CASSSSRTGLNTEAFF.

In its sample, this clone was seen once. The J gene is TRBJ1-6, the V gene TRBV28; D not certain. The length of the CDR3 is 13 residues. Trimming left V 1 base short and J 8 bases short, with 6 bases between. Germline V gene sequence: CDR1 MDHEN, CDR2 SYDVKM. For the CDR3, the DNA is TGTGCCAGCAGTTTATTCCGGGATTCACCCCTCCACTTT. Amino acids: CASSLFRDSPLHF.

This chain connects TRBV19 to TRBJ1-2; D is perhaps TRBD1 (5 bases). Trimming pared 7 bases from V and 4 bases from J, leaving 13 bases between. Germline assignment: CDR1 LNHDA and CDR2 SQIVND (reference sequence). The CDR3 extends over 13 amino acids. The CDR3 DNA reads TGTGCCAGTAAGGAGACAGCCGCCTATGGCTACACCTTC. This gives the protein CASKETAAYGYTF.

This rearrangement joins TRBV10-3 to TRBJ2-3; D is perhaps TRBD1 (5 bases). The CDR3 covers 12 residues. Per germline, CDR1 ENHRY and CDR2 SYGVKD. V gave up 8 bases and J gave up 1 base, with 7 bases separating them. Written as DNA, the CDR3 is TGTGCCATCGGGGCAGGCACAGATACGCAGTATTTT. Amino acid sequence: CAIGAGTDTQYF.

The J gene is TRBJ2-5, the V gene TRBV5-1; 9 bases are a match to TRBD2. The CDR3 contains 18 residues. J lost 5 bases, V lost 4 bases, and 18 bases had no gene match. CDR1 is SGHRS, CDR2 YFSETQ, per germline. The CDR3 is CASSIRTASGVGRETQYF. CDR3 nucleotides: TGCGCCAGCAGCATCCGGACGGCTAGCGGGGTGGGGCGGGAGACCCAGTACTTC.

This clone appeared once. The chain carries TRBV5-1 and TRBJ1-5, with 9 nucleotides matching TRBD1. Germline V gene lookup returns CDR1 SGHRS and CDR2 YFSETQ. The V and J ends lost 4 bases and 6 bases, in that order; junction bases with no gene match: 11. This CDR3 spans 16 amino acids. This CDR3 is CASSPSPMGQGQPQHF. For the CDR3, the DNA is TGCGCCAGCAGCCCATCCCCAATGGGACAGGGTCAGCCCCAGCATTTT.

V gene TRBV10-3 combines with J gene TRBJ2-7, with TRBD2 matching 10 bases. Germline V gene lookup returns CDR1 ENHRY and CDR2 SYGVKD. V shed 6 bases and J 6 bases; nucleotides not matched to a gene: 11. The CDR3 contains 15 residues. As DNA, the CDR3 is TGTGCCATCAGCCCGAGCGGGGGGGCAGCGTCCGAGCAGTACTTC. This encodes CAISPSGGAASEQYF.

The chain is built from TRBV19 and TRBJ2-1, with D uncertain. The CDR3 is 15 residues long. The germline V and J ends were trimmed by 3 bases and 6 bases, with 15 bases remaining between them. Germline CDR1 reads LNHDA; CDR2 reads SQIVND (reference sequence). As DNA, the CDR3 is TGTGCCAGTAGTATTAGTAGGACCCACGGCAATGAGCAGTTCTTC. As protein: CASSISRTHGNEQFF.